These T cell receptor beta chains were read from a single sample in a study of identical twins. TCRdb called the 5' RACE reads again in MiXCR, with one record for every CDR3 protein. The sample has 250,000 to 300,000 distinct CDR3 sequences, around 8% seen once. The same sample was also studied in work on yellow fever vaccine responses in identical twins.

Sequencing was performed on CD8+ T cells sorted from blood. The receptors were sampled from a woman under 30 in good health. Both conserved end residues are trimmed from each CDR3. Each record gives: V gene, J gene, CDR3 length, D gene, CDR3 protein. D genes are given only for firm matches.

v_gene: TRBV28; j_gene: TRBJ2-2; len: 9; d_gene: NA; CDR3aa: ATRNSGELF
v_gene: TRBV4-2; j_gene: TRBJ2-2; len: 14; d_gene: NA; CDR3aa: ASSQDSEGGPGELF
v_gene: TRBV3-1; j_gene: TRBJ2-5; len: 15; d_gene: NA; CDR3aa: ASSQDLTLGGKETQY
v_gene: TRBV19; j_gene: TRBJ2-1; len: 13; d_gene: TRBD2; CDR3aa: ASSETSGREDEQF
v_gene: TRBV7-2; j_gene: TRBJ2-5; len: 14; d_gene: TRBD2; CDR3aa: ASSSLAGSYQETQY
v_gene: TRBV9; j_gene: TRBJ2-1; len: 13; d_gene: NA; CDR3aa: ASSVDYSSYNEQF
v_gene: TRBV5-1; j_gene: TRBJ2-7; len: 11; d_gene: TRBD1; CDR3aa: ASSPRGPNEQY
v_gene: TRBV20-1; j_gene: TRBJ1-2; len: 15; d_gene: NA; CDR3aa: SARVGRAPGRSYGYT
v_gene: TRBV10-3; j_gene: TRBJ2-3; len: 12; d_gene: NA; CDR3aa: AISESEFTDTQY
v_gene: TRBV3-1; j_gene: TRBJ2-3; len: 12; d_gene: NA; CDR3aa: ASSQGGPTDTQY
v_gene: TRBV27; j_gene: TRBJ2-7; len: 12; d_gene: NA; CDR3aa: ASSFQESSYEQY
v_gene: TRBV4-3; j_gene: TRBJ2-2; len: 13; d_gene: TRBD1; CDR3aa: ASKKDRSNTGELF
v_gene: TRBV20-1; j_gene: TRBJ2-7; len: 13; d_gene: TRBD2; CDR3aa: SARDLAGVTYEQY
v_gene: TRBV11-2; j_gene: TRBJ2-6; len: 15; d_gene: NA; CDR3aa: ASSFDPRGSGANVLT
v_gene: TRBV9; j_gene: TRBJ2-1; len: 13; d_gene: NA; CDR3aa: ASSGGGGYADEQF
v_gene: TRBV28; j_gene: TRBJ1-5; len: 14; d_gene: NA; CDR3aa: ASSLFGGGVNQPQH
v_gene: TRBV5-6; j_gene: TRBJ2-1; len: 13; d_gene: NA; CDR3aa: ASSFGTALNNEQF
v_gene: TRBV27; j_gene: TRBJ2-2; len: 12; d_gene: TRBD2; CDR3aa: ASSWLAGLGELF
v_gene: TRBV7-2; j_gene: TRBJ2-1; len: 13; d_gene: TRBD1; CDR3aa: ASSMGQGAGNEQF
v_gene: TRBV6-5; j_gene: TRBJ2-1; len: 13; d_gene: NA; CDR3aa: ASSYFPGSYNEQF
v_gene: TRBV12-3/TRBV12-4; j_gene: TRBJ2-7; len: 11; d_gene: TRBD1; CDR3aa: ASSVGTGYEQY
v_gene: TRBV4-3; j_gene: TRBJ2-7; len: 11; d_gene: NA; CDR3aa: ASSPFLGYEQY
v_gene: TRBV4-1; j_gene: TRBJ2-7; len: 14; d_gene: NA; CDR3aa: ASSQVALGNSYEQY
v_gene: TRBV10-3; j_gene: TRBJ2-1; len: 13; d_gene: NA; CDR3aa: AISRDVGAYNEQF
v_gene: TRBV6-1; j_gene: TRBJ1-2; len: 12; d_gene: TRBD1; CDR3aa: ASRDRERVDGYT
v_gene: TRBV6-1; j_gene: TRBJ1-1; len: 13; d_gene: NA; CDR3aa: ASSETGPLNTEAF
v_gene: TRBV6-2/TRBV6-3; j_gene: TRBJ2-1; len: 12; d_gene: TRBD1; CDR3aa: ASSYSGQHNEQF